This T cell receptor (beta chain) was obtained from a study of Graves' ophthalmopathy and Graves' hyperthyroidism. The study's findings and limits: Among thyroid clonotypes expanded above 0.001 frequency, most also appeared in blood.

In regard to this clonotype: What it binds is unknown. A single base separates this from a much larger clone, so it may be a read error.

Trimming took off 0 bases at V and 6 bases at J, with 9 bases between the two ends. CDR1 and CDR2 from the germline V gene are DFQATT and SNEGSKA (reference sequence). The CDR3 spans 12 residues. The study amplified TCR beta CDR3 regions using RNA transcripts. Second-round multiplex PCR came after a first-round RT-PCR that employed HTBI primers. One entry per CDR3 protein results from TCRdb running MiXCR on the multiplex PCR reads. The sample records over 500,000 distinct CDR3 sequences, around a fifth being singletons. It was on clinical symptoms, serum thyroxine, TRAb, thyroid ultrasound and orbital computed tomography that diagnosis relied. Out of around 10 ml of fresh peripheral blood, PBMCs were obtained.

The rearrangement joins TRBV20-1 to TRBJ2-7; D is possibly TRBD1 (6 bases). The source is a woman aged 18-30 years with stable Graves' hyperthyroidism. Some clones in this sample may be carry-over from other donors' samples. Sample: peripheral blood. CDR3: CSAREQGFEQYV. DNA of the CDR3: TGCAGTGCTAGAGAACAGGGTTTCGAGCAGTACGTC.